This TCR beta chain comes out of a study of T-cell reconstitution after alpha-beta-depleted transplantation in children. Findings and limits, study-wide: Reportedly, alpha-beta T cells present about two months post-transplant originated from several hundred expanded clones of graft origin.

The CDR3 sequence is 11 residues long. Per germline, CDR1 ENHRY and CDR2 SYGVKD. V lost 6 bases to trimming and J lost 7 bases; unmatched junction nucleotides: 3. As it was prepared, the TCRbeta library received unique molecular identifiers. TCRdb itself ran the PCR reads through MiXCR, one entry per CDR3 protein. The data hold hundreds of thousands of distinct CDR3 sequences, with about a sixth observed a single time. As concerns this clonotype: Its antigen is unidentified.

This sample comprised PBMCs, mostly from graft donor cells, obtained 360 days after TCRalphabeta/CD19-depleted stem cell transplant. This receptor was taken from a boy in the first two years of life who had a stem cell transplant for Wiskott-Aldrich syndrome, so the T cells may come from the graft donor. The V gene is TRBV10-3, the J gene TRBJ2-7, with 7 bases lining up with TRBD2. For the CDR3, the DNA is TGTGCCATCAGGGGAGGGGAGGAGCAGTACTTC. It encodes CAIRGGEEQYF.